The sample holds many counts of the clone carrying this T cell receptor beta chain. The antigen remains unidentified. The data are from a study of beta chain features in type 1 diabetes. Overall study: The study found patients and healthy donors alike in age, gender and cell yields. Broader study findings: Because the template was cDNA, high-expressing cells might be over-represented. Shorter TCRB CDR3s, moderately but significantly so, marked every one of the four CD4+ subsets in Type 1 diabetes patients.

One heparinised draw of blood, averaging around 120 mL, came from each donor. Between the trimmed V and J ends, which lost 1 base and 1 base, there was a span of 9 bases. Germline loops: CDR1 SEHNR, CDR2 FQNEAQ (reference sequence). This CDR3 is built from 15 residues. Since all of the isolated RNA was reverse transcribed, expressed TCRB transcripts were what got sequenced. The method was immunoSEQ multiplex PCR; TCRdb's version includes in-frame clones alone and lacks a portion of them. The table records about 120,000 clones, roughly 17% of them present only once. This receptor was obtained from a man aged 30 to 39 with type 1 diabetes. The sample comprised central memory CD4+ T cells from blood. The gene calls are TRBV7-9 and TRBJ2-3; possibly TRBD1 for D (6 bases). The CDR3 DNA is TGTGCCAGCAGCTTAGGACAGGCGCGCACAGATACGCAGTATTTT. Protein product: CASSLGQARTDTQYF.